This TCR beta chain was observed in a study of blood T cell repertoires in COVID-19. About the study: COVID-19 samples, acute and convalescent, were from the United States, Italy and Spain. Nucleic acid was either cDNA or gDNA, and it came from T cells, B-cell-depleted T cells, or PBMCs.

The ends were cut back, 5 bases at V and 11 bases at J, with 15 bases in the middle. Germline assignment: CDR1 SGDLS and CDR2 YYNGEE. The CDR3 extends over 12 amino acids. Per the study methods: Estimation of nucleated cell counts relied on the amplification of reference gene primers. Libraries were prepared by immunoSEQ multiplex PCR; TCRdb keeps only in-frame clonotypes and omits some of them. V, J and clone size derive from that table, while D and trimming were established from the DNA sequence. This sample has approximately 93,000 clones; 86% occur once, and the top ten carry around a quarter. The gene calls are TRBV9 and TRBJ2-3, with a possible D match to TRBD1 (5 bases). The specimen sequenced was peripheral blood. The clonotype originates from a man aged 45 to 65 with active or convalescent COVID-19. The chain's CDR3 is CASRGPADRQYF. The DNA of the CDR3 is TGTGCCAGCAGGGGGCCGGCCGACCGGCAGTATTTT.